This T cell receptor beta chain was found in a study of immune characterization of retroperitoneal liposarcoma. Via MiXCR, TCRdb re-called the PCR reads, giving one row per CDR3 protein. The table has 7,700 or so distinct CDR3 sequences, 25% to 30% seen once. In its sample, this clonotype was seen a few times. Material: blood. The TCR comes from a male donor with retroperitoneal liposarcoma.

The CDR3 DNA is TGCGCCAGCAGTCAACCACGGACTGGGAACACTGAAGCTTTCTTT. Translation: CASSQPRTGNTEAFF. V is TRBV23-1 and J is TRBJ1-1; unclear D gene. TRBV23-1 is an open reading frame whose function is uncertain. V lost 2 bases and J 1 base, leaving 11 bases between the germline ends. CDR3 size: 15 residues.